One and the same sample provided the 11 T cell receptor beta chains below, sequenced in a study of cytomegalovirus exposure and HLA in healthy donors. In the PCR, 60 Vbeta and 13 Jbeta primers were used. The method was immunoSEQ multiplex PCR; TCRdb's version includes in-frame clones alone and lacks a portion of them. The sample has roughly 170,000 clones, 77% seen once; the top ten hold 1.4% to 1.5%. The source material was PBMCs. The source is a woman aged 25-40 years in good health and CMV-seropositive.

The chain employs TRBV30 and TRBJ2-7; D is unclear. This CDR3 has 11 residues. V gave up 1 base and J gave up 2 bases, with 3 bases separating them. CDR1 is GTSNPN and CDR2 is SVGIG in the germline V gene (reference sequence). The CDR3 DNA sequence: TGTGCCTGGAGTGCTACCTACGAGCAGTACTTC. Translation: CAWSATYEQYF.

The rearrangement joins TRBV10-3 to TRBJ1-2; TRBD1 agrees at 9 bases. Germline V CDR1 and CDR2: ENHRY, SYGVKD. The CDR3 totals 16 residues. Trimming removed 2 bases from V and 0 bases from J; junction bases left unmatched: 4. CDR3 sequence (DNA): TGTGCCATCAGTGAGGACAGGGGGATAACTAACTATGGCTACACCTTC. It is translated as CAISEDRGITNYGYTF.

The chain couples TRBV18 to TRBJ1-2; D is possibly TRBD1 (6 bases). The CDR3 sequence is 14 residues long. The germline V gene has CDR1 KGHSH and CDR2 LQKENI. V dropped 3 bases and J dropped 2 bases, with 10 bases sitting between them. CDR3 amino acids: CASSPQGINYGYTF. The CDR3 DNA is TGTGCCAGCTCACCCCAGGGGATCAACTATGGCTACACCTTC.

The chain links TRBV28 to TRBJ1-1; possible D gene TRBD1, 5 bases. CDR1 and CDR2 from the germline V gene are MDHEN and SYDVKM. V lost 6 bases and J 1 base, leaving 9 bases between the germline ends. The CDR3 runs to 13 residues. CDR3 sequence reads: CASRETENTEAFF. Here the CDR3 DNA reads TGTGCCAGCAGGGAGACAGAGAACACTGAAGCTTTCTTT.

The J gene is TRBJ1-2, the V gene TRBV11-2, with 12 bases matching TRBD1. This CDR3 is built from 14 residues. V shed 5 bases and J 8 bases; nucleotides not matched to a gene: 6. The germline V gene encodes CDR1 SGHAT and CDR2 FQNNGV. This CDR3 reads CASSEGQGAGGYTF. The CDR3 DNA sequence: TGTGCCAGCAGCGAGGGACAGGGGGCGGGAGGCTACACCTTC.

The chain joins TRBV28 to TRBJ1-2; tentative D call: TRBD1 (6 bases). The CDR3 has 14 amino acids. Trimming pared 5 bases from V and 4 bases from J, leaving 14 bases between. CDR1 is MDHEN, CDR2 SYDVKM, per germline. CDR3 DNA: TGTGCCAGCAGTCGCGGGGGGGGCCTCTATGGCTACACCTTC. As protein: CASSRGGGLYGYTF.

The chain uses TRBV27 and TRBJ2-5, with 8 bases matching TRBD2. Germline-derived CDR1 and CDR2 are MNHEY and SMNVEV (reference sequence). CDR3 length equals 15 residues. With V trimmed by 4 bases and J by 5 bases, 9 bases remained unmatched. DNA of the CDR3: TGTGCCAGCAGTTCCTCATTGCGGGGGGCGGAGACCCAGTACTTC. Translating it yields CASSSSLRGAETQYF.

This chain joins TRBV6-5 and TRBJ1-1; D ambiguous. The CDR3 runs 14 residues. Germline V gene sequence: CDR1 MNHEY, CDR2 SVGAGI. Between the trimmed V and J ends, which lost 5 bases and 1 base, there was a span of 11 bases. CDR3 bases: TGTGCCAGCAGTACAAGGGAGGGGAACACTGAAGCTTTCTTT. Translated, it gives CASSTREGNTEAFF.

The chain recombines TRBV7-9 with TRBJ1-5, with 7 bases that match TRBD1. Per germline, CDR1 SEHNR and CDR2 FQNEAQ (reference sequence). This CDR3 region has 17 residues. V trimming: 1 base; J trimming: 5 bases; junction bases outside the gene matches: 11. This CDR3 is CASSLGGGKADHQPQHF. The CDR3 coding sequence is TGTGCCAGCAGCTTAGGAGGGGGCAAGGCCGATCATCAGCCCCAGCATTTT.

This clone was seen a few times. The chain combines TRBV29-1 with TRBJ2-1; the match to TRBD2 covers 8 bases. CDR3 length: 15 amino acids. The germline V gene has CDR1 SQVTM and CDR2 ANQGSEA. After removal of 8 bases from V and 8 bases from J, the junction contained 17 bases not matched to a gene. DNA for the CDR3: TGCAGCACATCCGGAGGGAGCGGGAGAGGTCATGAGCAGTTCTTC. Its translation: CSTSGGSGRGHEQFF.

The table lists this clone with a few counts. V and J are TRBV28 and TRBJ2-7; tentatively, D is TRBD2 (6 bases). The CDR3 is made up of 14 amino acids. Germline V lookup: CDR1 MDHEN, CDR2 SYDVKM. Between the trimmed V and J ends, which lost 3 bases and 2 bases, there was a span of 11 bases. CDR3 sequence: CASSLGGSTYEQYF. CDR3 nucleotides: TGTGCCAGCAGTTTGGGGGGAAGCACCTACGAGCAGTACTTC.